Described below is a single T cell receptor (beta chain) sequence and its context. Its specific antigen is unknown. Base qualities are not provided; no much larger clone lies one nucleotide away. This entry is derived from a study of blood T cell repertoires in COVID-19 (dated by TCRdb to about 2020). Broadly, across the study: Samples from collaborators originated in the United States, Italy and Spain and spanned both the acute and convalescent phases of COVID-19. Subjects who had been exposed to COVID-19, were actively infected with it, or had recovered from it provided the deeply sampled blood TCRbeta repertoires that made up the dataset. Samples came from the ongoing ImmuneRACE study (first 160 participants) plus 1,254 subjects from 6 global collaborators. The repertoires were made available in a free public database intended to serve as a resource for research on the immune response to SARS-CoV-2. The prospective study material was composed of cDNA or gDNA derived from T cells, B-cell-depleted T cells, or PBMCs. HLA class I and class II types, where available, came from metadata supplied by the sample provider rather than from assay-based typing. Nearly every sample came with metadata listing a de-identified subject ID, COVID-19 status, age in years and sex.

The germline V gene supplies CDR1 SQVTM and CDR2 ANQGSEA. The CDR3 runs 13 residues from the cysteine to the phenylalanine. The DNA shown is the 39-base CDR3, in frame from base 1. Relative to germline, V is missing 7 bases and J is missing 0 bases, with 5 bases of the junction outside any gene match. TCRbeta CDR3 regions were amplified from genomic DNA using the immunoSEQ Assay, a bias-controlled multiplex PCR. For the original study's pipeline: Nucleated cell counts per sample were estimated from amplification of reference gene primers within the assay. To quantify the absolute abundance of each unique TCRbeta CDR3 rearrangement, sequence reads were collapsed and filtered. For each sample, productive Simpson clonality was calculated by taking the square root of Simpson's diversity index across productive rearrangements. This is the immuneACCESS table as TCRdb keeps it, with only in-frame sequences that have V and J called. A part of the clones is gone; compared with another copy, unresolved V genes explain less than half, and the rest is unexplained. For V, J and clone size, that table is used; D and trimming come from the DNA. The sample has more than 200,000 clones on record, approximately 83% of them singletons. The biggest ten clones account for roughly 30% of the sample.

The research as a whole found: The amount of clinical and demographic metadata varied by source and participant and was provided uncurated.

Whole blood was collected in K2EDTA tubes by collaborating institutions according to the institutions' own protocols. Collaborator samples were shipped for TCRbeta analysis as frozen whole blood, isolated PBMCs, or DNA extracted from either sample type. The chain is made from TRBV29-1 and TRBJ1-1, with TRBD1 identical over 7 junction bases. The sequence was collected from a man between 40 and 49 years old with acute or convalescent COVID-19. Sequencing used peripheral blood. CDR3 protein: CSGRQGMNTEAFF. The DNA sequence reads TGCAGCGGGCGACAGGGAATGAACACTGAAGCTTTCTTT.